Listed below are T cell receptor beta chains from one sample, sequenced in a study of cytomegalovirus exposure and HLA in healthy donors. Clones were sequenced by immunoSEQ multiplex PCR, and TCRdb holds only the in-frame ones, with some missing. The sample holds under 150,000 clones; over 75% are singletons and the top ten take just over 8.5%. Sequencing was done on a sample of PBMCs. These receptors came from a woman in her forties or fifties in good health and CMV-seropositive. Both conserved end residues are trimmed from each CDR3. Only some rows state a clone size, as once, few, many or a class for expanded clones.

clone_size: -
v_call: TRBV7-2
j_call: TRBJ2-3
cdr3_aa: ASSLDRGSDAQY

clone_size: -
v_call: TRBV5-4
j_call: TRBJ1-2
cdr3_aa: ASSPWISGGTYGYT

clone_size: -
v_call: TRBV4-2
j_call: TRBJ1-1
cdr3_aa: ASSQDVRGTEAF

clone_size: -
v_call: TRBV19
j_call: TRBJ2-2
cdr3_aa: ASSITGGADTGELF

clone_size: -
v_call: TRBV14
j_call: TRBJ2-5
cdr3_aa: ASSQALGPQETQY

clone_size: -
v_call: TRBV5-4
j_call: TRBJ2-7
cdr3_aa: ASSRQGQSYEQY

clone_size: -
v_call: TRBV9
j_call: TRBJ2-1
cdr3_aa: ASSVGQGPFNEQF

clone_size: -
v_call: TRBV19
j_call: TRBJ1-5
cdr3_aa: ASNSRGNSNQPQH

clone_size: -
v_call: TRBV5-4
j_call: TRBJ2-5
cdr3_aa: ASRSRDSDQTQY

clone_size: -
v_call: TRBV7-9
j_call: TRBJ2-7
cdr3_aa: ASSWALVPYEQY

clone_size: once
v_call: TRBV6-5
j_call: TRBJ2-5
cdr3_aa: ASRRSGGRETQY

clone_size: few
v_call: TRBV27
j_call: TRBJ1-1
cdr3_aa: ASSLLGHQAQAF

clone_size: -
v_call: TRBV4-2
j_call: TRBJ2-3
cdr3_aa: ASSQDQERGYTDTQY

clone_size: many
v_call: TRBV7-3
j_call: TRBJ1-2
cdr3_aa: ASSLTPHYGYT

clone_size: -
v_call: TRBV7-9
j_call: TRBJ2-7
cdr3_aa: ASSFPGQGANEQY

clone_size: few
v_call: TRBV19
j_call: TRBJ1-5
cdr3_aa: ASSSGGAGNQPQH

clone_size: once
v_call: TRBV15
j_call: TRBJ2-1
cdr3_aa: ATSRDGGLAVRGEQF

clone_size: -
v_call: TRBV29-1
j_call: TRBJ2-2
cdr3_aa: SVDNTETGGNTGELF

clone_size: -
v_call: TRBV2
j_call: TRBJ2-5
cdr3_aa: ASSGTSGGKKTQY

clone_size: -
v_call: TRBV28
j_call: TRBJ1-4
cdr3_aa: ASELQGGQANEKLF

clone_size: -
v_call: TRBV7-3
j_call: TRBJ2-1
cdr3_aa: ASRRTLQGRTTYNEQF

clone_size: -
v_call: TRBV7-2
j_call: TRBJ1-2
cdr3_aa: ASSPGTGEPGIYGYT

clone_size: -
v_call: TRBV7-9
j_call: TRBJ1-6
cdr3_aa: SSSPRTGQGNSPLH

clone_size: few
v_call: TRBV7-8
j_call: TRBJ1-1
cdr3_aa: ASSLQTGSTEAF

clone_size: -
v_call: TRBV7-9
j_call: TRBJ2-7
cdr3_aa: ASSFTTGVGPYEQY

clone_size: few
v_call: TRBV2
j_call: TRBJ2-7
cdr3_aa: ASSESRGYEQY

clone_size: -
v_call: TRBV4-1
j_call: TRBJ2-7
cdr3_aa: ASSQGLRRATPGEQY

clone_size: once
v_call: TRBV29-1
j_call: TRBJ1-2
cdr3_aa: TVHREANYGYT

clone_size: -
v_call: TRBV9
j_call: TRBJ1-5
cdr3_aa: ASSPEGAQNQPQH

clone_size: -
v_call: TRBV5-1
j_call: TRBJ2-3
cdr3_aa: ASSLGTSGGVTDTQY

clone_size: once
v_call: TRBV7-2
j_call: TRBJ2-3
cdr3_aa: ASSLASRGGTDTQY

clone_size: -
v_call: TRBV7-2
j_call: TRBJ1-6
cdr3_aa: ASSSSSYNSPLH

clone_size: -
v_call: TRBV30
j_call: TRBJ2-2
cdr3_aa: ACKENGELF

clone_size: -
v_call: TRBV6-1
j_call: TRBJ1-5
cdr3_aa: ASRERTGPLGQPQH

clone_size: -
v_call: TRBV6-1
j_call: TRBJ1-2
cdr3_aa: ASSDVRSGGYT

clone_size: -
v_call: TRBV7-2
j_call: TRBJ1-5
cdr3_aa: ASSYRTGGDQPQH

clone_size: -
v_call: TRBV5-1
j_call: TRBJ1-3
cdr3_aa: ASSYGRALPPTNGNTIY

clone_size: -
v_call: TRBV6-6
j_call: TRBJ2-3
cdr3_aa: ASSYREPGDTQY

clone_size: -
v_call: TRBV30
j_call: TRBJ1-1
cdr3_aa: AWSPPHGATEAF

clone_size: -
v_call: TRBV30
j_call: TRBJ2-3
cdr3_aa: AWSVSAGVIEY

clone_size: -
v_call: TRBV5-1
j_call: TRBJ2-7
cdr3_aa: ASSLGLAGPYEQY